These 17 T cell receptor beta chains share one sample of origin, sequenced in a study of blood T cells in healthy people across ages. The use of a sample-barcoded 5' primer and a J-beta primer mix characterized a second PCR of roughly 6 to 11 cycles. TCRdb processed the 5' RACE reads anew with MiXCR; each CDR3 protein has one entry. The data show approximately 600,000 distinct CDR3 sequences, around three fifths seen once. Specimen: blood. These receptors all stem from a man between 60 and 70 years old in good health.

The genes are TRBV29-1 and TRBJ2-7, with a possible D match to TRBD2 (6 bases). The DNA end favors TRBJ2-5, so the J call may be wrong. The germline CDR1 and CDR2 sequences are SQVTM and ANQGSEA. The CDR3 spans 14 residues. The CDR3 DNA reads TGCAGCGTTGAAAAGGTGCGGGGAGCCGAGACCCAGTACTTC. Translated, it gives CSVEKVRGAETQYF.

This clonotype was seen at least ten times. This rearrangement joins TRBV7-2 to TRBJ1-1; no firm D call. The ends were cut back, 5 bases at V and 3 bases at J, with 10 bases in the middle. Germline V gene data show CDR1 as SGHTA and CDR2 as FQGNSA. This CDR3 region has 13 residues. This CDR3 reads CASSRGGDTEAFF. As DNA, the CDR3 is TGTGCCAGCAGCCGAGGTGGGGACACTGAAGCTTTCTTT.

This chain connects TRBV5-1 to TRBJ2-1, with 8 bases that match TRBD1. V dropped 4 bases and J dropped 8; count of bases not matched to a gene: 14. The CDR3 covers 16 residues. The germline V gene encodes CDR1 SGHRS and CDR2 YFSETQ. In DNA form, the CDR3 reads TGCGCCAGCAGCCCCGAAGACAGGGGAGTTGTCGATGAGCAGTTCTTC. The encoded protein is CASSPEDRGVVDEQFF.

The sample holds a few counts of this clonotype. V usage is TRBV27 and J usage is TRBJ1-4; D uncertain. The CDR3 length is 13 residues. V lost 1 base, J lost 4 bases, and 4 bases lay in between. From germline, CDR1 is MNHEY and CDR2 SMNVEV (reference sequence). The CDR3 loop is CASSLWYNEKLFF. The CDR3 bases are TGTGCCAGCAGTTTATGGTATAATGAAAAACTGTTTTTT.

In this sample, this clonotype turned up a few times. The CDR3 DNA is TGCAGCGTCGGACAGGGTTCCTTCTATGGCTACACCTTC. Protein sequence: CSVGQGSFYGYTF. The genes are TRBV29-1 and TRBJ1-2, with 8 bases identical to TRBD1. The V gene end was trimmed by 6 bases and the J gene end by 4 bases; junction bases not matched to a gene: 7. The germline CDR1 and CDR2 sequences are SQVTM and ANQGSEA. The CDR3 extends over 13 amino acids.

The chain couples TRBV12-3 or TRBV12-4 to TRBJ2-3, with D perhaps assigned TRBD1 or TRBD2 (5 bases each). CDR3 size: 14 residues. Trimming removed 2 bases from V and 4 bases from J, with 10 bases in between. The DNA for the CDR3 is TGTGCCAGCAGTTTATTGGGGGACGCAGATACGCAGTATTTT. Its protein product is CASSLLGDADTQYF.

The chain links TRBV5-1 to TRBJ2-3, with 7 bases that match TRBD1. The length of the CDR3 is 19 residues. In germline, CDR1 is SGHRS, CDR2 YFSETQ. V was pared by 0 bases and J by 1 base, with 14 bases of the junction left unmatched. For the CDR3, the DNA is TGCGCCAGCAGCTTGGAGGGCGGGCCGACAGGGAAGGGCACAGATACGCAGTATTTT. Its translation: CASSLEGGPTGKGTDTQYF.

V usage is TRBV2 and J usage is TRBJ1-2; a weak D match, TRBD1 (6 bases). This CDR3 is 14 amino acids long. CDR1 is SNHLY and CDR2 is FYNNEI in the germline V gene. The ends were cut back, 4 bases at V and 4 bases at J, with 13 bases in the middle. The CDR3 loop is CASSGQGILYGYTF. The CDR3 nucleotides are TGTGCCAGCAGTGGGCAGGGGATCCTCTATGGCTACACCTTC.

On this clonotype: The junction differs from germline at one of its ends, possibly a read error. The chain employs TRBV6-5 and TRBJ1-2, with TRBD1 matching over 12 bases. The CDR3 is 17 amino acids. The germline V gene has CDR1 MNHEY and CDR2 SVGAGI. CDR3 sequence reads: CASGYSGQGARNYGYTF. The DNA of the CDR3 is TGTGCCAGCGGTTACTCGGGACAGGGGGCTAGGAACTATGGCTACACCTTC.

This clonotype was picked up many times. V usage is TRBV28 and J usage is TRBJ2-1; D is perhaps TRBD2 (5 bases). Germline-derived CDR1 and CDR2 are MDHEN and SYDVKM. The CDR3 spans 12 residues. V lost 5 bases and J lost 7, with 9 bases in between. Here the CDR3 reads CASSMTGNEQFF. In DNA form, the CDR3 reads TGTGCCAGCAGTATGACGGGGAATGAGCAGTTCTTC.

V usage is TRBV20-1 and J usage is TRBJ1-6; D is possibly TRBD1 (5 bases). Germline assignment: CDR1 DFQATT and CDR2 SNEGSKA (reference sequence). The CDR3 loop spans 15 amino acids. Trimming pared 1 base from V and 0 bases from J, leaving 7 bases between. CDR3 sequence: CSARGGSSYNSPLHF. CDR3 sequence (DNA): TGCAGTGCTAGAGGGGGCAGCTCCTATAATTCACCCCTCCACTTT.

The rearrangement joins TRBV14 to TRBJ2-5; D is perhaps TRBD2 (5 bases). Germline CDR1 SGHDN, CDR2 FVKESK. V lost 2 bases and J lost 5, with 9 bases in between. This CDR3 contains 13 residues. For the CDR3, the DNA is TGTGCCAGCAGCCAAAATCAGCGGGAGACCCAGTACTTC. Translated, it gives CASSQNQRETQYF.

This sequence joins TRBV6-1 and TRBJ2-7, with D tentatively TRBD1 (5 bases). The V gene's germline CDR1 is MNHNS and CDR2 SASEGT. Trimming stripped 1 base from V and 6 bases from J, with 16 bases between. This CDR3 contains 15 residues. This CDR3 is CASSEVGSRVSEQYF. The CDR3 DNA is TGTGCCAGCAGTGAAGTCGGTTCCAGGGTTTCCGAGCAGTACTTC.

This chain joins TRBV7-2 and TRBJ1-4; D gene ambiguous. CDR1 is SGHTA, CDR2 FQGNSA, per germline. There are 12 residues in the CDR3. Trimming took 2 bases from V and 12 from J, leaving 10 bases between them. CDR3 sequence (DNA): TGTGCCAGCAGCTTATTTGGGTCGGAACTGTTTTTT. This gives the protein CASSLFGSELFF.

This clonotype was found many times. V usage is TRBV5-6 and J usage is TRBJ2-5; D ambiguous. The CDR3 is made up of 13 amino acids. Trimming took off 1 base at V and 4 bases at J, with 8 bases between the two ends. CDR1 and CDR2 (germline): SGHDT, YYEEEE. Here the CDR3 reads CASSLITTETQYF. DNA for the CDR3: TGTGCCAGCAGCTTGATAACTACAGAGACCCAGTACTTC.

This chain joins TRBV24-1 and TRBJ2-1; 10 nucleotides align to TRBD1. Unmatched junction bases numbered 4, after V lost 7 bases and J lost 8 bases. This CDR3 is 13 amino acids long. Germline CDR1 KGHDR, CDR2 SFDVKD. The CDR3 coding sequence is TGTGCCACCAGGGGACAGGGGTCCGATGAGCAGTTCTTC. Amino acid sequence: CATRGQGSDEQFF.

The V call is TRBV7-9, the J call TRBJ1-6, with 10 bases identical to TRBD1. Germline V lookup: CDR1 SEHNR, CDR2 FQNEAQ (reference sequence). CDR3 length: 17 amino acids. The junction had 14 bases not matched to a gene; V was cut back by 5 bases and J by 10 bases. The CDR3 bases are TGTGCCAGCAGCACCCTAGGGGGGACAGGGGTCGGGTCACCCCTCCACTTT. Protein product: CASSTLGGTGVGSPLHF.